Listed here is a single T cell receptor (beta chain). Its specificity is unknown. The authors ran a second PCR of 7 to 11 cycles using a sample-barcoded 5' primer and a J-beta primer mix. Every single cDNA molecule received a tag from a template-switch adaptor with 12 random nucleotides. Every sample gave at least 3 million paired-end reads containing CDR3. TCRdb called the 5' RACE reads again in MiXCR, with one record for every CDR3 protein. The sample yields around 800,000 distinct CDR3 sequences, roughly 50% seen once. This CDR3 has 13 residues. Germline CDR1 is MNHEY and CDR2 is SMNVEV (reference sequence). The V and J ends lost 6 bases and 3 bases respectively, with 9 bases between them. This record comes from a study of blood T cells in healthy people across ages. Study summary: Capture by template switching was about one barcoded beta molecule per two T cells. General study findings and limits: Greater diversity and more naive CD4+ cells were seen in long-lived donors than in aged donors.

The sample comprised blood. V usage is TRBV27 and J usage is TRBJ2-1; no clear D. The receptor's source is a man older than 75 in good health. CDR3 protein: CASRTTIYNEQFF. CDR3 nucleotide sequence: TGTGCCAGCAGAACCACTATCTACAATGAGCAGTTCTTC.